This TCR beta chain was identified in a study of T cell responses to AZD1222 COVID-19 vaccine. Trimming shortened V by 3 bases and J by 0 bases, and 7 bases separated the two germline ends. This CDR3 contains 14 residues. CDR1 SGHAT and CDR2 FQNNGV come from the germline V gene. The assay was immunoSEQ multiplex PCR, and TCRdb's table has in-frame clones only and misses some. This sample has 85,000 to 90,000 clones, with around 88% found just once. Findings and caveats of the study: At baseline, seropositivity was found in only a handful of AZD1222 recipients.

The count of this clone is one. The antigen is not known. Other DNA sequences of this sample code for an identical CDR3. This chain uses TRBV11-2 with TRBJ2-3; perhaps TRBD2 as D (5 bases). This specimen was peripheral blood, taken on day 0 of MenACWY control vaccination. The TCR was taken from an adult in good health. The CDR3 nucleotides are TGTGCCAGCAGCTTTAGCGTTAGCACAGATACGCAGTATTTT. Translation: CASSFSVSTDTQYF.